This T cell receptor (beta chain) was profiled in a study of blood T cell repertoires in COVID-19. Enrollees, roughly 18 to 95 years old, lived in 25 or so US areas. V lost 9 bases and J lost 4; bases outside the gene matches: 5. From germline, CDR1 is SNHLY and CDR2 FYNNEI. The CDR3 covers 13 residues. The protocol was immunoSEQ multiplex PCR, while the TCRdb copy is restricted to in-frame clones and leaves out a portion. Here the sample spans about 310,000 clones, about nine tenths being singletons. J is TRBJ2-2 and V is TRBV2; 7 bases align to TRBD1. The sequence was obtained from a woman aged 30 to 39 who had recovered from COVID-19. The sample consisted of PBMCs or T cells enriched from blood (not recorded which). The CDR3 DNA reads as TGTGCCAGACAGGGGCCAGGCACCGGGGAGCTGTTTTTT. Residues: CARQGPGTGELFF.